This TCR beta chain derives from a study of blood T cell repertoires in COVID-19. Overall study context: Researchers got acute and convalescent COVID-19 samples from the United States, Italy and Spain. PBMCs, B-cell-depleted T cells, or T cells provided the cDNA or gDNA that made up the material.

This table comes from immunoSEQ multiplex PCR, and its TCRdb copy is limited to in-frame clones, with some not included. The repertoire holds approximately 44,000 clones, about nine tenths seen once, with roughly 7.6% in the top ten. CDR1 is MNHEY and CDR2 is SVGEGT in the germline V gene. The V end lost 4 bases, the J end lost 5 bases, and 9 bases lay between the germline ends. This CDR3 comprises 13 residues. The material sequenced was peripheral blood. V and J are TRBV6-2 or TRBV6-3 and TRBJ2-4; D gene uncertain. This receptor was obtained from a man in his sixties with active COVID-19. CDR3 DNA: TGTGCCAGCAGTTTCAATCTACAAAACATTCAGTACTTC. This encodes CASSFNLQNIQYF.